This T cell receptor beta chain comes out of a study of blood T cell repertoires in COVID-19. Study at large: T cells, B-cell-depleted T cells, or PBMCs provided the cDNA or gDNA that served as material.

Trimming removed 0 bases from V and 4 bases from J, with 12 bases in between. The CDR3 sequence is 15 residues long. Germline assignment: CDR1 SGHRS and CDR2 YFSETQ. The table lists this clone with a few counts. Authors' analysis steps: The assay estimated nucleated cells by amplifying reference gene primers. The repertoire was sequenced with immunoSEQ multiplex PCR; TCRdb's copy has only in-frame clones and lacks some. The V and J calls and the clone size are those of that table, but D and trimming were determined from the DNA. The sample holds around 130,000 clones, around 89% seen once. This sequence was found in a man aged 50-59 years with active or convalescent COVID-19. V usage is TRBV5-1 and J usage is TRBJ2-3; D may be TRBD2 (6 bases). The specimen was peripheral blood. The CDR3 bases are TGCGCCAGCAGCTTGGCCGGGAGTTCTGCAGATACGCAGTATTTT. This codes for CASSLAGSSADTQYF.